The TCR beta chain under discussion was sequenced for a study of T cells in Graves' hyperthyroidism and ophthalmopathy. Turning to the study itself: Prior to any treatment, at the point of initial diagnosis, peripheral blood was collected. Study-wide results and limits: Blood samples included most of the expanded thyroid clonotypes exceeding 0.001. Ophthalmopathy was separated from stable hyperthyroidism by a 13 V-J model.

Amplification targeted TCR beta CDR3 regions from RNA transcripts. The TCR CDR3 first-round RT-PCR relied on the HTBI primer set. One entry per CDR3 protein results from TCRdb running MiXCR on the multiplex PCR reads. Among some 500,000 distinct CDR3 sequences listed, around 14% were seen once. From 10 ml of fresh peripheral blood, PBMCs were isolated. Germline CDR1 is MGHDK and CDR2 is SYGVNS. V was pared by 8 bases and J by 0 bases, with 4 bases of the junction left unmatched. This CDR3 region has 15 residues. This clonotype came up a few times. Its antigen is unknown. V and J are TRBV25-1 and TRBJ2-1; 10 bases fit TRBD1. The sequence was obtained from a woman younger than 30 with Graves' hyperthyroidism. Sequenced material: blood. CDR3 protein: CASSRTGGSYNEQFF. As DNA, the CDR3 is TGTGCCAGCTCCCGGACAGGGGGCTCCTACAATGAGCAGTTCTTC.